The sequence of this T cell receptor beta chain was determined in a study of radiation and T cells in renal cell carcinoma. From germline, CDR1 is KGHSH and CDR2 LQKENI. The CDR3 contains 14 residues. V dropped 3 bases and J dropped 4 bases, with 13 bases sitting between them. The time point is: blood 4 weeks post-SBRT, at nephrectomy. Treatment specified: 15 Gy SBRT to primary tumor, nephrectomy 4 weeks later. Blood was sampled at baseline, 2 weeks and 4 weeks after SBRT. Clear cell pathology was present in this patient's renal cell carcinoma. Sequencing was performed with immunoSEQ multiplex PCR; in TCRdb, only in-frame clones are kept and a portion is missing. The sample includes 120,000 to 150,000 clones, 75% to 90% seen only once; the top ten take around a sixth. This clone was observed a few times.

The TCR was taken from a woman aged 45-65 years with renal cell carcinoma. The chain has TRBV18 and TRBJ2-7; tentative D call: TRBD1 (6 bases). The specimen was blood, collected from a patient whose treatment included radiotherapy and nephrectomy. CDR3 sequence: CASSPQGSVYEQYF. CDR3 in DNA: TGTGCCAGCTCACCGCAGGGGTCGGTGTACGAGCAGTACTTC.